The clone carrying this T cell receptor (beta chain) has only a few counts. The data were taken from a study of blood T cell repertoires in COVID-19. Across the whole study: COVID-19 samples from acute and convalescent phases originated in the United States, Italy and Spain. T cells, B-cell-depleted T cells, or PBMCs supplied cDNA or gDNA.

Source study methods: Nucleated cell number was recorded as an estimate derived from reference gene primer amplification. The method was immunoSEQ multiplex PCR; TCRdb's version includes in-frame clones alone and lacks a portion of them. That table gives V, J and clone size, and the DNA gave D and trimming. The sample includes around 220,000 clones, over 80% of them seen just once. The clonotype originates from a human donor in a cohort sampled during active COVID-19. The material sequenced was peripheral blood.

DNA of the CDR3: TGTGCCAGCAGCCCGGACTCGGCCCGTGGCTACACCTTC. It translates to CASSPDSARGYTF. V gene TRBV5-5 combines with J gene TRBJ1-2; no clear D. V was pared by 4 bases and J by 7 bases, with 14 bases between. Germline loops: CDR1 SGHKS, CDR2 YYEKEE (reference sequence). The CDR3 totals 13 residues. Full variable domain (missing parts from reference TRBV5-5 and TRBJ1-2): DAGVTQSPTHLIKTRGQQVTLRCSPISGHKSVSWYQQVLGQGPQFIFQYYEKEERGRGNFPDRFSARQFPNYSSELNVNALLLGDSALYLCASSPDSARGYTFGSGTRLTVV.